This T cell receptor beta chain was observed in a study of PD-L1 blockade in urothelial cancer. There are 15 residues in the CDR3. Trimming took off 3 bases at V and 2 bases at J, with 13 bases between the two ends. From germline, CDR1 is SNHLY and CDR2 FYNNEI. Overall study findings and caveats: Durable-benefit patients showed greater tumor-associated blood clone expansion at 3 weeks.

Synthetic analogs of TCR templates were spiked into every PCR. The repertoire was sequenced with immunoSEQ multiplex PCR; TCRdb's copy has only in-frame clones and lacks some. Among around 26,000 clones listed, 75% to 90% were seen once. A single count supports this clone. No antigen is known for it. The chain uses TRBV2 and TRBJ1-1, with a possible D match to TRBD1 (5 bases). The clonotype comes from a man aged 60 to 75 with urothelial cancer. Sequenced here: PBMCs, sampled around atezolizumab (anti-PD-L1) treatment. The CDR3 sequence is CASSEWGSGNTEAFF. The CDR3 bases are TGTGCCAGCAGTGAGTGGGGCAGTGGAAACACTGAAGCTTTCTTT.